One sample yielded the 10 T cell receptor beta chains listed below, sequenced in a study of read filtering for tumor transcriptome and immune sequencing. From approximately 430 ng of RNA, a library with molecular barcoded alpha/delta and beta/gamma adaptors was made. MiXCR was run by TCRdb on the reads, yielding one entry per CDR3 protein. The sample holds approximately 60,000 distinct CDR3 sequences, 20% to 25% seen once. Sequencing was performed on a population of CD138-negative cells sorted from bone marrow. The receptors originated from a donor at least 40 years old with multiple myeloma.

This clonotype occurred many times. This chain links TRBV20-1 with TRBJ1-6; D possibly corresponds to TRBD1 (5 bases). The CDR3 is 15 residues long. Trimming stripped 0 bases from V and 9 bases from J, with 15 bases between. The germline CDR1 and CDR2 sequences are DFQATT and SNEGSKA (reference sequence). For the CDR3, the DNA is TGCAGTGCTAGAGACCCAGGGAAGTTGCGTTCACCCCTCCACTTT. Amino acids: CSARDPGKLRSPLHF.

This clonotype was seen more than once but under ten times. The rearrangement joins TRBV6-5 to TRBJ1-6; D is unresolved. The CDR3 has 13 residues. CDR1 is MNHEY, CDR2 SVGAGI, per germline. V lost 7 bases and J 14 bases, leaving 18 bases between the germline ends. CDR3 amino acids: CASTYTDPFTLHF. The CDR3 DNA sequence: TGTGCCAGCACCTATACGGACCCCTTCACCCTCCACTTT.

Comment on this clonotype: Lacking the conserved final phenylalanine or tryptophan, this CDR3 likely reflects a read error. The V gene is TRBV20-1, the J gene TRBJ2-7; 9 nucleotides agree with TRBD1. This CDR3 has 15 residues. The V gene's germline CDR1 is DFQATT and CDR2 SNEGSKA (reference sequence). The CDR3 loop reads CIARAGRDRVREQYL. CDR3 nucleotide sequence: TGCATTGCTAGAGCCGGCCGGGACAGGGTCCGCGAGCAGTACTTA.

Many counts were recorded for this clonotype. This sequence joins TRBV14 and TRBJ2-5; D gene uncertain. Germline CDR1 is SGHDN and CDR2 is FVKESK. The V end lost 1 base, the J end lost 7 bases, and 10 bases lay between the germline ends. This CDR3 has 13 amino acids. The CDR3 coding sequence is TGTGCCAGCAGCCAAGCCTCCTCAGGGACCCAGTACTTC. This translates into CASSQASSGTQYF.

This clonotype came up a few times. The chain uses TRBV5-1 and TRBJ1-4, with 8 bases identical to TRBD1. This CDR3 comprises 14 residues. With 6 bases clipped from V and 7 bases from J, the junction kept 8 bases outside the gene matches. The germline V gene has CDR1 SGHRS and CDR2 YFSETQ. CDR3 amino acids: CASKKEQGGEKLFF. The CDR3 DNA is TGCGCCAGCAAAAAGGAACAGGGGGGTGAAAAACTGTTTTTT. The full variable domain, its missing parts supplied by reference TRBV5-1 and TRBJ1-4, is KAGVTQTPRYLIKTRGQQVTLSCSPISGHRSVSWYQQTPGQGLQFLFEYFSETQRNKGNFPGRFSGRQFSNSRSEMNVSTLELGDSALYLCASKKEQGGEKLFFGSGTQLSVL.

This clonotype was recorded only once. It may be a read error: a sequence one base away is much more abundant. This chain uses TRBV9 with TRBJ1-5; D ambiguous. CDR3 length equals 15 residues. The germline gives CDR1 SGDLS, CDR2 YYNGEE. The DNA for the CDR3 is TGTGCCAGCAGCGTAGAATCGGGTCTCAATCAGCCCCGGCATTTT. Protein sequence: CASSVESGLNQPRHF.

This clonotype was seen ten or more times. The V and J genes are TRBV28 and TRBJ2-4, with D perhaps TRBD1 (5 bases). Germline V lookup: CDR1 MDHEN, CDR2 SYDVKM. This CDR3 region has 12 residues. Trimming cost V 4 bases and J 8 bases, with 9 bases left between them. CDR3: CASSSWGYIQYF. CDR3 nucleotides: TGTGCCAGCAGTTCATGGGGCTACATTCAGTACTTC.

The chain carries TRBV20-1 and TRBJ2-3; tentatively, D is TRBD1 (5 bases). The CDR3 covers 16 residues. Trimming removed 6 bases from V and 4 bases from J, with 23 bases in between. Germline V gene data show CDR1 as DFQATT and CDR2 as SNEGSKA (reference sequence). The CDR3 here is CSATGLPRSSADTQYF. CDR3 DNA: TGCAGTGCAACAGGCCTACCGAGATCGAGCGCAGATACGCAGTATTTT.

On this clonotype: Given a much more abundant clone one base away, this may be a read error. The conserved phenylalanine or tryptophan normally closing the CDR3 is absent here, so this likely arose from a read error. The rearrangement uses TRBV4-2 and TRBJ2-7; D perhaps matches TRBD1 (5 bases). CDR1 is LGHNA and CDR2 is YNFKEQ in the germline V gene. The CDR3 is 15 amino acids. V lost 0 bases to trimming and J lost 3 bases, with 12 bases between them. CDR3 in DNA: TGTGCCAGCAGCCAAGATCAGGGCTACTACTACGAGCAGTACTCC. This codes for CASSQDQGYYYEQYS.

This clonotype was observed many times. The chain carries TRBV5-6 and TRBJ2-1, with a possible D match to TRBD1 (5 bases). This CDR3 has 14 residues. The germline gives CDR1 SGHDT, CDR2 YYEEEE. Trimming left V 1 base short and J 1 base short, with 6 bases between. The CDR3 region has the DNA TGTGCCAGCAGCTTGACAGGATCCTACAATGAGCAGTTCTTC. As protein: CASSLTGSYNEQFF.